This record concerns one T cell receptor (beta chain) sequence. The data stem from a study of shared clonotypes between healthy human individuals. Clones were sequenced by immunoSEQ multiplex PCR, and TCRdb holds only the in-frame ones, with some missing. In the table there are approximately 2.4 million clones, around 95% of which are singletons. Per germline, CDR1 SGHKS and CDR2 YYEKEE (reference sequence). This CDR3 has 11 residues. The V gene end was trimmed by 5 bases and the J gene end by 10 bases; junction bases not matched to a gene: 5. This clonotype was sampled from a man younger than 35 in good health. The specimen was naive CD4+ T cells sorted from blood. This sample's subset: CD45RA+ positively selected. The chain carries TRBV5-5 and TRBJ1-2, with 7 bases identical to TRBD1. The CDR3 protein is CASSSTGIYTF. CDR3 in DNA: TGTGCCAGCAGTTCGACAGGGATCTACACCTTC.